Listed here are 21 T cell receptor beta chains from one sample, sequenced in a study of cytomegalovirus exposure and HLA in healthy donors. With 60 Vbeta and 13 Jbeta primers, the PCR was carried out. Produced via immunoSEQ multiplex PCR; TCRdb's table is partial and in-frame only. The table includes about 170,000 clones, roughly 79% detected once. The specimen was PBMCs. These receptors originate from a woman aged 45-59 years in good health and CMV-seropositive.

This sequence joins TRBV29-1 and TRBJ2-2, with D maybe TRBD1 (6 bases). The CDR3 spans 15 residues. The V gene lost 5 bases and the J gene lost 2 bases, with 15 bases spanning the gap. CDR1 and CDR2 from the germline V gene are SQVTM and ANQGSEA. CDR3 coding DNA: TGCAGCGTTTCACCCACAGGGTCCAACACCGGGGAGCTGTTTTTT. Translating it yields CSVSPTGSNTGELFF.

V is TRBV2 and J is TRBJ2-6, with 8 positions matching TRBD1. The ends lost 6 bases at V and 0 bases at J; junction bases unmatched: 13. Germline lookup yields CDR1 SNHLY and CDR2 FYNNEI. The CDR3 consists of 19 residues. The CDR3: CASSHLDRVPSSGANVLTF. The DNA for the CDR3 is TGTGCCAGCAGCCACCTGGACAGGGTCCCTAGCTCTGGGGCCAACGTCCTGACTTTC. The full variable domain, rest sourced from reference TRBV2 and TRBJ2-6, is EPEVTQTPSHQVTQMGQEVILRCVPISNHLYFYWYRQILGQKVEFLVSFYNNEISEKSEIFDDQFSVERPDGSNFTLKIRSTKLEDSAMYFCASSHLDRVPSSGANVLTFGAGSRLTVL.

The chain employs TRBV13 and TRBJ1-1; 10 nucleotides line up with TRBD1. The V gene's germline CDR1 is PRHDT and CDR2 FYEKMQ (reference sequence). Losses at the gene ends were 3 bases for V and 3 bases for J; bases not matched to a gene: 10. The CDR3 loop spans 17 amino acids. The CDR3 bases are TGTGCCAGCAGCTTGTGGGGCCGGACAGGGGGGGACACTGAAGCTTTCTTT. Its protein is CASSLWGRTGGDTEAFF.

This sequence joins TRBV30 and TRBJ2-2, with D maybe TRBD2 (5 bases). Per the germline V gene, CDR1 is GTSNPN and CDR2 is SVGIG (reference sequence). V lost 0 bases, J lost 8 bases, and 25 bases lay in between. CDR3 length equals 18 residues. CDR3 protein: CAWSVYPVATHGSGELFF. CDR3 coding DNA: TGTGCCTGGAGTGTATATCCGGTGGCCACCCATGGGAGTGGGGAGCTGTTTTTT.

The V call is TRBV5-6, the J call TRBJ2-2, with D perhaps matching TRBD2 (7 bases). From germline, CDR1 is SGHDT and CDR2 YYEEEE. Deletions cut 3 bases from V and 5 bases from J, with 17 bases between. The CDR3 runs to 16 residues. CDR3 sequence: CASSSQAGARTGELFF. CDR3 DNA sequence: TGTGCCAGCAGCTCCCAGGCGGGGGCCCGAACCGGGGAGCTGTTTTTT.

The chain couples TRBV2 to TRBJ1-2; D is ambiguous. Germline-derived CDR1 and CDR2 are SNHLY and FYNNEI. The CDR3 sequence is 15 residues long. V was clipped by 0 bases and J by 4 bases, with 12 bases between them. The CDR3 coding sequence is TGTGCCAGCAGTGAAGCCCGAACTGTAGCCTATGGCTACACCTTC. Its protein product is CASSEARTVAYGYTF.

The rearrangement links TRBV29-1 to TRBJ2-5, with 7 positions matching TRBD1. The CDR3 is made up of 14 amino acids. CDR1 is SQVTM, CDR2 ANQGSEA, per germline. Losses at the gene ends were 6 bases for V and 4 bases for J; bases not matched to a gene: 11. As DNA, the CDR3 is TGCAGCGTCCTAGGGGGCCGAGGTCGAGAGACCCAGTACTTC. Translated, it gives CSVLGGRGRETQYF.

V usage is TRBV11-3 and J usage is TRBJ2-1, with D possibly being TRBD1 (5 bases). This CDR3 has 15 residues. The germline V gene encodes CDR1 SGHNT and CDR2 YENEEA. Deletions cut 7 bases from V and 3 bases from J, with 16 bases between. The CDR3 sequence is CASTNPSRDYNEQFF. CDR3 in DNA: TGTGCCAGCACCAACCCATCCAGGGACTACAATGAGCAGTTCTTC.

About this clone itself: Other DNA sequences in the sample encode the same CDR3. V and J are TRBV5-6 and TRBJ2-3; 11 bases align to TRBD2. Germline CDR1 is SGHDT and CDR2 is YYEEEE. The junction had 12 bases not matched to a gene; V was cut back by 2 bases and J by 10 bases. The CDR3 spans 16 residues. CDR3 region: CASSFGRGGTSGPQYF. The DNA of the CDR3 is TGTGCCAGCAGCTTCGGTCGGGGTGGGACTAGCGGACCGCAGTATTTT.

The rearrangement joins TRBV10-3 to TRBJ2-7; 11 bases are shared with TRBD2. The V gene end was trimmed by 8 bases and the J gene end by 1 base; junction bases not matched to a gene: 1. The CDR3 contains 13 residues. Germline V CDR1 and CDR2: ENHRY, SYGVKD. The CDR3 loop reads CAIPSGRSYEQYF. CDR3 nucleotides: TGTGCCATCCCTAGCGGGAGGTCCTACGAGCAGTACTTC.

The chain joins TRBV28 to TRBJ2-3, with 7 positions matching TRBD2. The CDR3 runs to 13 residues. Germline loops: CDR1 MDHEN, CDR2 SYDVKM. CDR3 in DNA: TGTGCGGGTACGGGGGGAAGACCAGATACGCAGTATTTT. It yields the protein CAGTGGRPDTQYF.

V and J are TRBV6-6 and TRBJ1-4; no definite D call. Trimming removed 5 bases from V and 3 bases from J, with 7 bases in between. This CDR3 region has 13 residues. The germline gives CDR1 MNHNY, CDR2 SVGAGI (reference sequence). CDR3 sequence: CASSRQSNEKLFF. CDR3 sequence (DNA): TGTGCCAGCAGTCGCCAGTCTAATGAAAAACTGTTTTTT.

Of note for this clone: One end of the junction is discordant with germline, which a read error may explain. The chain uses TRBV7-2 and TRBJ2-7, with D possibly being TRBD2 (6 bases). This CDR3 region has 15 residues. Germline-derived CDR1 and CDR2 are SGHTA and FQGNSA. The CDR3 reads CASNLGLGGSYEQYF. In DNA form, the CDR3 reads TGTGCCAGCAACTTAGGACTCGGGGGCTCCTACGAGCAGTACTTC. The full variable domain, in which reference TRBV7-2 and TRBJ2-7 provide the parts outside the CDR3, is GAGVSQSPSNKVTEKGKDVELRCDPISGHTALYWYRQSLGQGLEFLIYFQGNSAPDKSGLPSDRFSAERTGGSVSTLTIQRTQQEDSAVYLCASNLGLGGSYEQYFGPGTRLTVT.

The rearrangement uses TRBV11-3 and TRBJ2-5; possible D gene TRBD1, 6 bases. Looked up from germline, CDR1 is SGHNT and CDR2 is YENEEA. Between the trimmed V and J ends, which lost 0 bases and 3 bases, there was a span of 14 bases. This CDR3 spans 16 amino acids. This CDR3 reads CASSLDGGRGEETQYF. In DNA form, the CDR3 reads TGTGCCAGCAGCTTAGATGGAGGCAGGGGTGAAGAGACCCAGTACTTC.

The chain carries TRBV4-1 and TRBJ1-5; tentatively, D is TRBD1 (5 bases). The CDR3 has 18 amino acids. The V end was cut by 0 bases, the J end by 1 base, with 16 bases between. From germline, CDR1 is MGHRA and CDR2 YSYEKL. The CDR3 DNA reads TGCGCCAGCAGCCAAGATCTTTCGGGGGGAAGGAGCAATCAGCCCCAGCATTTT. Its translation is CASSQDLSGGRSNQPQHF.

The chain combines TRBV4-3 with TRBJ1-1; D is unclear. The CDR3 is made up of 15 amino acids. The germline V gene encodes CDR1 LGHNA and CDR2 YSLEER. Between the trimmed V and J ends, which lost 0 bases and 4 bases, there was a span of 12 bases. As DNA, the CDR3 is TGCGCCAGCAGCCAAGATGCGGCCGGAAGCACTGAAGCTTTCTTT. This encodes CASSQDAAGSTEAFF.

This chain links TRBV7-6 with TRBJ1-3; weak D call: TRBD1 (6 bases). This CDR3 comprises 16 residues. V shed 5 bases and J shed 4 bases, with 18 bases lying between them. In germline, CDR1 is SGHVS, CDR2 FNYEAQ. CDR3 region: CASSPDSSLWGNTIYF. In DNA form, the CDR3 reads TGTGCCAGCAGCCCGGACAGCTCATTGTGGGGAAACACCATATATTTT.

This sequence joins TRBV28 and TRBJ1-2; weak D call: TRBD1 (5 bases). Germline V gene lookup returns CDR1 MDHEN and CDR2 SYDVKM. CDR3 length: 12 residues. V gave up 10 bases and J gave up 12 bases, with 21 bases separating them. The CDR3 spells CATSGGARGDTF. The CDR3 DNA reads TGTGCCACCTCAGGCGGGGCGCGGGGAGACACCTTC.

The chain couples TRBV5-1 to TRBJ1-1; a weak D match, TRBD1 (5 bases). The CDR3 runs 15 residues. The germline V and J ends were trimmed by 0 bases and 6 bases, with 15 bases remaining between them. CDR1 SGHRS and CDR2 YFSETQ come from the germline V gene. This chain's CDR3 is CASSLAGGGAAEAFF. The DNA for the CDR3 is TGCGCCAGCAGCTTGGCCGGGGGTGGGGCGGCTGAAGCTTTCTTT. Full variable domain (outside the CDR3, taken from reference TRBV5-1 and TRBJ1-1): KAGVTQTPRYLIKTRGQQVTLSCSPISGHRSVSWYQQTPGQGLQFLFEYFSETQRNKGNFPGRFSGRQFSNSRSEMNVSTLELGDSALYLCASSLAGGGAAEAFFGQGTRLTVV.

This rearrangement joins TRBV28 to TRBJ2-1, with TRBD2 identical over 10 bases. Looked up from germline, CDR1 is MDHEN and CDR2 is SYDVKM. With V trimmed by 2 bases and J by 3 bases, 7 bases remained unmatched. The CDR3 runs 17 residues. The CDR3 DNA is TGTGCCAGCAGTTTAGGGGCTAGCGGGAGTAGCTACAATGAGCAGTTCTTC. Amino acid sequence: CASSLGASGSSYNEQFF.

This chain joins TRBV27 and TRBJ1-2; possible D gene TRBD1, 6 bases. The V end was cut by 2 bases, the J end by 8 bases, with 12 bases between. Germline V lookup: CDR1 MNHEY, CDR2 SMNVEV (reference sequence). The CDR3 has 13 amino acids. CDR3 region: CASSLQGLQGYTF. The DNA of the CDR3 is TGTGCCAGCAGTTTACAGGGGTTGCAGGGCTACACCTTC.